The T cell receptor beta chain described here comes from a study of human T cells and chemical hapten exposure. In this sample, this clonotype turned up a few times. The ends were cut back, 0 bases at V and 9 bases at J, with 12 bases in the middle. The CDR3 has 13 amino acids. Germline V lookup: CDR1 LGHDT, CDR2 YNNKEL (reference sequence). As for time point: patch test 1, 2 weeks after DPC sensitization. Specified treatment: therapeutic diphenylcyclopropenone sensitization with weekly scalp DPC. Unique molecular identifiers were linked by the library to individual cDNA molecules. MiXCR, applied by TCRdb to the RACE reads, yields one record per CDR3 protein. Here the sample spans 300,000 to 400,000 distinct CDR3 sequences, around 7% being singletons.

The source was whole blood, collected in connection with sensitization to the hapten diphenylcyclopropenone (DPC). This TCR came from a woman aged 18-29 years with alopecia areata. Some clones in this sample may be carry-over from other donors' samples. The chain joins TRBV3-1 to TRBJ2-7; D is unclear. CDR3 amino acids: CASSQESRILQYF. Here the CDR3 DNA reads TGTGCCAGCAGCCAAGAATCAAGGATCCTGCAGTACTTC.